The 10 T cell receptor beta chains below were found in one sample sequenced in a study of CD8+CD57+ T cells in acquired aplastic anemia. CDR3 and TCR beta VDJ profiling relied on a genomic DNA template. MiXCR was run by TCRdb on the reads, yielding one entry per CDR3 protein. The data show about 190,000 distinct CDR3 sequences, around 47% seen once. Previously, flow cytometry had revealed CD8+CD57+ cell expansion in the patients chosen for sequencing. Source material: sorted CD4+, CD8+, or CD8+CD57+ T cells (not recorded which) from PBMCs. The receptors originated from a human donor with aplastic anemia.

This clonotype was recorded at least ten times. The rearrangement joins TRBV19 to TRBJ2-3; no clear D. Germline V gives CDR1 LNHDA, CDR2 SQIVND (reference sequence). CDR3 length: 11 residues. The V end was cut by 9 bases, the J end by 2 bases, with 6 bases between. The CDR3 bases are TGTGCCAGCAGCATCACAGATACGCAGTATTTT. Translation: CASSITDTQYF.

About this clonotype itself: Just one base apart from a much larger clone, this may be a read error. The CDR3 carries no conserved terminal phenylalanine or tryptophan, so it likely arises from a read error. The chain is built from TRBV12-3 or TRBV12-4 and TRBJ1-4; maybe TRBD1 (5 bases). Between the trimmed V and J ends, which lost 6 bases and 3 bases, there was a span of 8 bases. The CDR3 has 13 amino acids. This CDR3 reads CASRPGSNEKLFL. Written as DNA, the CDR3 is TGTGCCAGCAGACCAGGGTCTAATGAAAAACTGTTTCTT.

V gene TRBV19 combines with J gene TRBJ2-6; 8 positions agree with TRBD1. CDR3 size: 18 residues. Germline trimming cut 3 bases from V and 3 bases from J; bases unmatched to any gene: 10. Germline CDR1 is LNHDA and CDR2 is SQIVND (reference sequence). The CDR3 nucleotides are TGTGCCAGTAGTATTGGGACAGGCCGCAGTCTTGGGGCCAACGTCCTGACTTTC. As protein: CASSIGTGRSLGANVLTF. The full variable domain, completed using reference TRBV19 and TRBJ2-6, is DGGITQSPKYLFRKEGQNVTLSCEQNLNHDAMYWYRQDPGQGLRLIYYSQIVNDFQKGDIAEGYSVSREKKESFPLTVTSAQKNPTAFYLCASSIGTGRSLGANVLTFGAGSRLTVL.

This clonotype was observed at least ten times. The CDR3 reads CASNRGGILLDTQYF. CDR3 in DNA: TGTGCCAGCAACAGGGGCGGGATACTATTGGATACGCAGTATTTT. This chain joins TRBV6-1 and TRBJ2-3; the D gene is possibly TRBD1 (7 bases). The germline V and J ends were trimmed by 7 bases and 6 bases, with 20 bases remaining between them. Germline lookup yields CDR1 MNHNS and CDR2 SASEGT. The CDR3 covers 15 residues.

A few counts support this clonotype. The J gene is TRBJ2-7, the V gene TRBV20-1, with D possibly matching TRBD2 (6 bases). V was cut by 6 bases and J by 3 bases, with 15 bases left in between. Germline lookup yields CDR1 DFQATT and CDR2 SNEGSKA (reference sequence). This CDR3 is 13 amino acids long. DNA for the CDR3: TGCAGTGCGCGGAGGGAGCGGAGCTACGAGCAGTACTTC. This sequence encodes CSARRERSYEQYF.

Many counts were recorded for this clonotype. This chain links TRBV24-1 with TRBJ2-1; 12 bases are shared with TRBD2. The germline CDR1 and CDR2 sequences are KGHDR and SFDVKD. J lost 2 bases, V lost 3 bases, and 10 bases had no gene match. CDR3 size: 19 residues. CDR3 sequence: CATSDPQPGLAGTYNEQFF. The CDR3 nucleotides read TGTGCCACCAGTGATCCGCAGCCAGGACTAGCGGGAACCTACAATGAGCAGTTCTTC.

The rearrangement uses TRBV10-2 and TRBJ2-1, with 9 bases that match TRBD2. The V segment lost 5 bases and the J segment 6 bases; nucleotides outside the gene matches: 8. Looked up from germline, CDR1 is WSHSY and CDR2 is SAAADI. The length of the CDR3 is 15 residues. DNA for the CDR3: TGCGCCAGCAGTTACGGGGTAGCGGGAGTCAATGAGCAGTTCTTC. This sequence encodes CASSYGVAGVNEQFF.

V usage is TRBV7-2 and J usage is TRBJ2-3; possible D gene TRBD2, 5 bases. This CDR3 contains 9 residues. The germline CDR1 and CDR2 sequences are SGHTA and FQGNSA. Between the trimmed V and J ends, which lost 5 bases and 11 bases, there was a span of 5 bases. The DNA for the CDR3 is TGTGCCAGCAGCGGACTGCAGTATTTT. Its protein is CASSGLQYF.

The V and J genes are TRBV24-1 and TRBJ2-5; D remains ambiguous. V was shortened by 3 bases and J by 3 bases, with 13 bases between the two germline ends. CDR3 length: 15 amino acids. In germline, CDR1 is KGHDR, CDR2 SFDVKD. In nucleotides, the CDR3 is TGTGCCACCAGTGATCCTAATTTGGGGAAAGAGACCCAGTACTTC. It codes for CATSDPNLGKETQYF.

This clonotype was picked up many times. J is TRBJ2-1 and V is TRBV5-1, with 8 positions matching TRBD2. CDR1 SGHRS and CDR2 YFSETQ come from the germline V gene. V shed 4 bases, J shed 7 bases, and the junction held 7 bases outside the gene matches. This CDR3 comprises 14 residues. CDR3 in DNA: TGCGCCAGCAGCACCGGGGGGGCAGGGAATGAGCAGTTCTTC. This codes for CASSTGGAGNEQFF.